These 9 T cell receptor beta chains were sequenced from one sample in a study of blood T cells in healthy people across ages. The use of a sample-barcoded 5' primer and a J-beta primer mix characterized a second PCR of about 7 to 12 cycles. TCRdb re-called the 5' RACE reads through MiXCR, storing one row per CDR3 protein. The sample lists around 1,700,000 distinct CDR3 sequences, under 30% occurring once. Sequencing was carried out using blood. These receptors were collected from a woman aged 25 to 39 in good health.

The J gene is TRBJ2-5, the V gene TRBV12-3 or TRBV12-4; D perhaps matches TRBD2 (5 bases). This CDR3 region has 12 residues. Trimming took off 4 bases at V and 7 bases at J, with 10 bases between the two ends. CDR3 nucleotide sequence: TGTGCCAGCAGTTCAGCTCGGGGGACCCAGTACTTC. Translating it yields CASSSARGTQYF.

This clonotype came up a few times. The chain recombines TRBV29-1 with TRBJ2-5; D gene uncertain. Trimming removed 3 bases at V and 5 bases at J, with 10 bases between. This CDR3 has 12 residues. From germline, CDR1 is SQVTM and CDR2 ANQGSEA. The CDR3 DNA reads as TGCAGCGTTGATACAGAGCGTGAGACCCAGTACTTC. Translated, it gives CSVDTERETQYF. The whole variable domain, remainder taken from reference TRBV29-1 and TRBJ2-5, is SAVISQKPSRDICQRGTSLTIQCQVDSQVTMMFWYRQQPGQSLTLIATANQGSEATYESGFVIDKFPISRPNLTFSTLTVSNMSPEDSSIYLCSVDTERETQYFGPGTRLLVL.

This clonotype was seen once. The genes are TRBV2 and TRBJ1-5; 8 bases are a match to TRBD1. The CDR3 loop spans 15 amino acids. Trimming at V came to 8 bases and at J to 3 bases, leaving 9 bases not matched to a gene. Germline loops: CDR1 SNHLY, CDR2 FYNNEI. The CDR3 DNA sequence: TGTGCCAGCCAAGGACAGGGTCTTTCCAATCAGCCCCAGCATTTT. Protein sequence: CASQGQGLSNQPQHF.

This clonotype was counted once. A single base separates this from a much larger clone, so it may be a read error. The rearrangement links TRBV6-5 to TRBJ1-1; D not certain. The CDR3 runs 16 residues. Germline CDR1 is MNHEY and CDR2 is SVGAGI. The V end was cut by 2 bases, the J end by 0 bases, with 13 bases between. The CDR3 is CASSYAQSLMNTEAFF. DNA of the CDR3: TGTGCCAGCAGTTACGCCCAATCCCTCATGAACACTGAAGCTTTCTTT.

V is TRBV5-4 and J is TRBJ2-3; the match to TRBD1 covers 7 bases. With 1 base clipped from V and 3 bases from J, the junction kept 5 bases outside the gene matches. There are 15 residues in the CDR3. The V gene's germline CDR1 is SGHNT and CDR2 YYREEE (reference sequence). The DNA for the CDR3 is TGTGCCAGCAGCTTGCTACAGGGGAGAACAGATACGCAGTATTTT. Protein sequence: CASSLLQGRTDTQYF.

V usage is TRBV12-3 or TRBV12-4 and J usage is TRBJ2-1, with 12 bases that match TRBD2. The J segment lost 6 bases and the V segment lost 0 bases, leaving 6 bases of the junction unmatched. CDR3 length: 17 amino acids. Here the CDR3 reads CASSLAPLAGGPNEQFF. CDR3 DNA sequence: TGTGCCAGCAGTTTAGCGCCCCTAGCGGGGGGGCCCAATGAGCAGTTCTTC.

The CDR3 sequence is CASSEVYYSNQPQHF. CDR3 sequence (DNA): TGTGCCAGCAGTGAAGTGTACTATAGCAATCAGCCCCAGCATTTT. The chain joins TRBV6-1 to TRBJ1-5; D ambiguous. The ends were cut back, 1 base at V and 0 bases at J, with 7 bases in the middle. The V gene's germline CDR1 is MNHNS and CDR2 SASEGT. The CDR3 has 15 amino acids.

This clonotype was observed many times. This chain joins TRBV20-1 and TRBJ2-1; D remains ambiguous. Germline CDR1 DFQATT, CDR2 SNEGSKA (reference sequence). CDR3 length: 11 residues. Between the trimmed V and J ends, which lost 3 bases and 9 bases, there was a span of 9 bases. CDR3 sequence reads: CSARTASEQFF. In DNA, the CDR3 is TGCAGTGCTAGGACCGCTAGTGAGCAGTTCTTC.

The CDR3 spells CASNRLNTGELFF. CDR3 DNA: TGCGCCAGCAACCGTCTGAACACCGGGGAGCTGTTTTTT. The chain employs TRBV5-1 and TRBJ2-2, with D unresolved. Germline CDR1 is SGHRS and CDR2 is YFSETQ. There are 13 residues in the CDR3. Deletions cut 6 bases from V and 1 base from J, with 7 bases between.